This TCR beta chain was recovered during a study of T-cell reconstitution after alpha-beta-depleted transplantation in children (dated by TCRdb to about 2016). About the investigation overall: The study quantitatively tracked T-cell immune reconstitution after TCRalphabeta/CD19-depleted allogeneic hematopoietic cell transplantation in children using TCR repertoire profiling.

The CDR3 starts with the cysteine, ends with the phenylalanine, and has 15 residues. The CDR3 DNA has 45 bases and is translated from base 1. The germline V gene (reference sequence) gives CDR1 as SEHNR and CDR2 as FQNEAQ. V is shortened by 3 bases, J by 2 bases, and the region joining them spans 13 bases. The treatment or condition tag for this specimen amounts to: allogeneic hematopoietic cell transplantation with graft depleted of TCRalphabeta T cells and CD19 B cells. TCRalphabeta/CD19-depleted allogeneic hematopoietic cell grafts were given to the transplant recipients, all of whom were children. For this clonotype: What antigen it recognizes has not been identified. No much larger clone exists at a distance of one base, and base qualities are not known.

The full study reports these points: The apparently early alphabetaT-cell count recovery about two months after transplant was reportedly dependent on only several hundred rapidly expanded clones derived from non-depleted graft cells. Over the following months the frequencies of hyperexpanded clones went down, and after one year T-cell counts and TCRbeta diversity were mostly credited to newly produced T cells. In some patients, the high TCRbeta diversity seen at day 60 was put down to recipient T cells and intrathymic progenitors that had survived conditioning.

Library method: PCR. These reads were obtained on an Illumina HiSeq 2500. TCR library preparation used molecular barcoding, with unique molecular identifiers applied to normalize quantification of the TCRbeta repertoire. TCRdb passed the public sequencing reads through fastp at Q25 and MiXCR, retaining productive beta sequences. Rows merge per CDR3 protein into single entries with the most common DNA and genes. The sample contains under 85,000 distinct CDR3 sequences, around a sixth of them found a single time. About 54% of the sample goes to the ten largest clones. The chain is encoded by TRBV7-9 joined to TRBJ2-5; no D segment can be confidently identified. The sequenced sample was PBMCs, mostly from graft donor cells, obtained 360 days after TCRalphabeta/CD19-depleted stem cell transplant. This receptor was identified in a male patient aged 2-15 years who had a stem cell transplant for acute lymphoblastic leukemia, so the T cells may come from the graft donor. The CDR3: CASSFGRRQQETQYF. The sequence in DNA is TGTGCCAGCAGCTTTGGCAGGAGACAACAAGAGACCCAGTACTTC.